A single sample gave rise to the 21 T cell receptor beta chains below, sequenced in a study of OX40 agonist ivuxolimab in advanced cancers. Clones were read by immunoSEQ multiplex PCR, and TCRdb kept only the in-frame ones, dropping some. The data contain around 60,000 clones, less than 95% of them singletons. The sample in question was CD4+ or CD8+ T cells sorted from blood, obtained in a trial of the OX40 agonist ivuxolimab. The receptors were sampled from an adult with an advanced solid tumor such as melanoma, head and neck, liver or kidney cancer.

The rearrangement uses TRBV29-1 and TRBJ1-3; 11 bases match TRBD1. Germline loops: CDR1 SQVTM, CDR2 ANQGSEA. The CDR3 runs 14 residues. V dropped 6 bases and J dropped 4; count of bases not matched to a gene: 5. The CDR3 reads CSVRTGGLGNTIYF. In DNA form, the CDR3 reads TGCAGCGTAAGGACAGGGGGCCTCGGAAACACCATATATTTT.

The chain has TRBV5-1 and TRBJ2-6; 8 positions match TRBD1. This CDR3 is 18 amino acids long. Unmatched junction bases numbered 8, after V lost 3 bases and J lost 0 bases. Germline V gene sequence: CDR1 SGHRS, CDR2 YFSETQ. The CDR3 nucleotides are TGCGCCAGCAGCTCGCCGGGACAGGCCCACTCTGGGGCCAACGTCCTGACTTTC. It specifies CASSSPGQAHSGANVLTF.

The chain is built from TRBV5-8 and TRBJ1-2; D gene ambiguous. Trimming removed 0 bases from V and 3 bases from J, with 9 bases in between. This CDR3 spans 14 amino acids. The V gene's germline CDR1 is SGHTS and CDR2 YDEGEE. CDR3 sequence reads: CASSLGFADYGYTF. The CDR3 DNA reads as TGTGCCAGCAGCTTGGGGTTTGCTGACTATGGCTACACCTTC.

This clone was seen more than once but under ten times. The chain recombines TRBV19 with TRBJ2-6; D possibly matches TRBD1 or TRBD2 (5 bases each). The V and J ends lost 3 bases and 2 bases respectively, with 14 bases between them. The CDR3 sequence is 17 residues long. Germline CDR1 reads LNHDA; CDR2 reads SQIVND (reference sequence). CDR3 in amino acids: CASSIAGTQAGANVLTF. In DNA form, the CDR3 reads TGTGCCAGTAGTATTGCAGGGACGCAGGCTGGGGCCAACGTCCTGACTTTC.

The rearrangement joins TRBV2 to TRBJ1-2, with 11 bases fitting TRBD1. The germline gives CDR1 SNHLY, CDR2 FYNNEI. After removal of 8 bases from V and 4 bases from J, the junction contained 3 bases not matched to a gene. The CDR3 is 13 amino acids. CDR3 coding DNA: TGTGCCAGCCGGGACAGGGGGGGCTATGGCTACACCTTC. Translating it yields CASRDRGGYGYTF.

This sequence joins TRBV5-1 and TRBJ2-7; 15 positions agree with TRBD2. Germline CDR1 SGHRS, CDR2 YFSETQ. The CDR3 is made up of 14 amino acids. The junction had 4 bases not matched to a gene; V was cut back by 0 bases and J by 12 bases. In DNA form, the CDR3 reads TGCGCCAGCAGCTTGGTTGGACTAGCGGGAGGGGCGTACTTC. This gives the protein CASSLVGLAGGAYF.

The chain employs TRBV7-6 and TRBJ2-3, with 9 nucleotides matching TRBD2. The CDR3 covers 15 residues. The J segment lost 1 base and the V segment lost 5 bases, leaving 4 bases of the junction unmatched. Germline assignment: CDR1 SGHVS and CDR2 FNYEAQ. CDR3 DNA: TGTGCCAGCAGCCTGAGGACTAGCGGCACAGATACGCAGTATTTT. Protein sequence: CASSLRTSGTDTQYF.

The rearrangement joins TRBV5-1 to TRBJ2-7; 9 bases fit TRBD1. Germline-derived CDR1 and CDR2 are SGHRS and YFSETQ. J lost 4 bases, V lost 1 base, and 3 bases had no gene match. CDR3 length: 14 residues. CDR3 in amino acids: CASSLRTGAYEQYF. CDR3 nucleotide sequence: TGCGCCAGCAGCTTGAGGACAGGGGCTTACGAGCAGTACTTC.

The chain is built from TRBV7-2 and TRBJ2-5; TRBD2 might be the D (6 bases). V shed 1 base and J shed 5 bases, with 11 bases lying between them. CDR1 and CDR2 (germline): SGHTA, FQGNSA. CDR3 length: 14 residues. The DNA for the CDR3 is TGTGCCAGCAGCTTAGTTTGGGAGGTGGAGACCCAGTACTTC. It specifies CASSLVWEVETQYF.

This chain joins TRBV5-5 and TRBJ2-7; the match to TRBD1 covers 10 bases. This CDR3 is 16 amino acids long. J lost 3 bases, V lost 1 base, and 7 bases had no gene match. CDR1 is SGHKS and CDR2 is YYEKEE in the germline V gene (reference sequence). The CDR3 DNA follows: TGTGCCAGCAGCTTGTCGGCGACAGGGGGCATCTACGAGCAGTACTTC. Translating gives CASSLSATGGIYEQYF.

This chain links TRBV5-1 with TRBJ1-4; 12 bases line up with TRBD1. J lost 7 bases, V lost 4 bases, and 11 bases had no gene match. Germline V lookup: CDR1 SGHRS, CDR2 YFSETQ. The CDR3 has 17 amino acids. The CDR3 nucleotides read TGCGCCAGCAGCAGGCCGGGACAGGGGGCCGGTGGTGAAAAACTGTTTTTT. Residues: CASSRPGQGAGGEKLFF.

The chain couples TRBV27 to TRBJ2-7; D is perhaps TRBD1 (6 bases). This CDR3 is built from 17 residues. Germline V gene sequence: CDR1 MNHEY, CDR2 SMNVEV (reference sequence). V was clipped by 4 bases and J by 2 bases, with 21 bases between them. The CDR3 loop reads CASSSLGRTDKTYEQYF. CDR3 bases: TGTGCCAGCAGTTCCCTGGGAAGGACAGATAAAACCTACGAGCAGTACTTC.

The chain couples TRBV29-1 to TRBJ2-2, with TRBD1 matching 8 bases. CDR3 size: 13 residues. Losses at the gene ends were 3 bases for V and 5 bases for J; bases not matched to a gene: 2. Per germline, CDR1 SQVTM and CDR2 ANQGSEA. CDR3 sequence reads: CSVDRGRTGELFF. CDR3 nucleotides: TGCAGCGTTGACAGGGGGCGGACCGGGGAGCTGTTTTTT.

This chain joins TRBV7-9 and TRBJ1-4; a weak D match, TRBD1 (5 bases). In germline, CDR1 is SEHNR, CDR2 FQNEAQ (reference sequence). The CDR3 extends over 16 amino acids. V was trimmed by 4 bases and J by 0 bases, leaving 12 bases between them. DNA of the CDR3: TGTGCCAGCAGCTCCCAGGGTCTTGCAACTAATGAAAAACTGTTTTTT. Protein product: CASSSQGLATNEKLFF.

Here the CDR3 DNA reads TGTGCCAGTAGTCCGCAGGAGAAACCCTACGAGCAGTACTTC. It translates to CASSPQEKPYEQYF. The rearrangement joins TRBV19 to TRBJ2-7; no firm D call. The CDR3 is made up of 14 amino acids. Trimming removed 5 bases from V and 2 bases from J, with 13 bases in between. Germline CDR1 LNHDA, CDR2 SQIVND (reference sequence).

The chain employs TRBV30 and TRBJ1-5, with D possibly matching TRBD1 (5 bases). The ends were cut back, 7 bases at V and 2 bases at J, with 15 bases in the middle. The CDR3 totals 14 residues. Germline assignment: CDR1 GTSNPN and CDR2 SVGIG (reference sequence). CDR3 coding DNA: TGTGCCTCACAGCTAGGAGGGGGCAATCAGCCCCAGCATTTT. This encodes CASQLGGGNQPQHF.

The rearrangement joins TRBV6-1 to TRBJ2-5; TRBD2 matches 10 bases. Trimming cost V 7 bases and J 0 bases; bases outside gene matches: 5. Germline assignment: CDR1 MNHNS and CDR2 SASEGT. There are 15 residues in the CDR3. CDR3 protein: CASTIAGGHQETQYF. The CDR3 coding sequence is TGTGCCAGCACAATAGCGGGAGGACACCAAGAGACCCAGTACTTC.

The J gene is TRBJ2-1, the V gene TRBV18, with D tentatively TRBD1 (5 bases). Trimming cost V 0 bases and J 4 bases, with 10 bases left between them. The germline V gene encodes CDR1 KGHSH and CDR2 LQKENI. CDR3 size: 15 residues. In DNA form, the CDR3 reads TGTGCCAGCTCACCACCGGGGCGCGGATACAATGAGCAGTTCTTC. Encoded protein: CASSPPGRGYNEQFF.

The V and J genes are TRBV25-1 and TRBJ1-1; the match to TRBD1 covers 8 bases. The V gene end was trimmed by 0 bases and the J gene end by 5 bases; junction bases not matched to a gene: 5. CDR3 size: 15 residues. Per the germline V gene, CDR1 is MGHDK and CDR2 is SYGVNS. CDR3 nucleotides: TGTGCCAGCAGTGAATATCGACAGGGGTGGACTGAAGCTTTCTTT. It encodes CASSEYRQGWTEAFF.

The CDR3 here is CASSMTGGADTQYF. The CDR3 DNA reads as TGTGCCAGTAGTATGACGGGAGGAGCAGATACGCAGTATTTT. V and J are TRBV19 and TRBJ2-3; 7 bases line up with TRBD2. Germline V lookup: CDR1 LNHDA, CDR2 SQIVND (reference sequence). The CDR3 sequence is 14 residues long. V trimming: 3 bases; J trimming: 4 bases; junction bases outside the gene matches: 4. The whole variable domain, filled in from reference TRBV19 and TRBJ2-3, reads DGGITQSPKYLFRKEGQNVTLSCEQNLNHDAMYWYRQDPGQGLRLIYYSQIVNDFQKGDIAEGYSVSREKKESFPLTVTSAQKNPTAFYLCASSMTGGADTQYFGPGTRLTVL.

This chain connects TRBV5-4 to TRBJ2-6, with D possibly matching TRBD2 (5 bases). This CDR3 contains 17 residues. The germline V and J ends were trimmed by 2 bases and 0 bases, with 12 bases remaining between them. Germline CDR1 reads SGHNT; CDR2 reads YYREEE (reference sequence). CDR3 in amino acids: CASSFAAVRSGANVLTF. The CDR3 DNA is TGTGCCAGCAGCTTTGCAGCGGTCCGCTCTGGGGCCAACGTCCTGACTTTC.